Listed below are T cell receptor beta chains from one sample, sequenced in a study of blood T cell repertoires in COVID-19. TCRdb keeps only in-frame clones here, not all; method: immunoSEQ multiplex PCR. Of 400,000 to 450,000 clones detected, 80% to 90% appear once; the ten largest clones hold roughly 1.1%. The sample taken for sequencing was PBMCs or T cells enriched from blood (not recorded which). These receptors all stem from a man aged 30 to 45 who had recovered from COVID-19. Each CDR3 is given with its conserved first and last residue. The D gene is left open where the match is weak. Where a row states a size, it is once, few, many or the class of an expanded clone; other rows omit it.

TGCGCCAGCAGCCTCCGGGCAGATACGCAGTATTTT	CASSLRADTQYF	NA	TRBJ2-3	TRBV5-1	NA
TGTGCCAGCAGCTTGGGACTAGCTGGGGCAGAGACCCAGTACTTC	CASSLGLAGAETQYF	NA	TRBJ2-5	TRBV11-2	TRBD2
TGTGCCATCAGGCCGGACAGTTATGCTGGAAACACCATATATTTT	CAIRPDSYAGNTIYF	NA	TRBJ1-3	TRBV10-3	NA
TGTGCCAGCAGCTTGGCGGGAGGCTACAATGAGCAGTTCTTC	CASSLAGGYNEQFF	NA	TRBJ2-1	TRBV7-9	TRBD2
TGTGCCAGCGAAACCGACAGGGGAGGTGGCTACACCTTC	CASETDRGGGYTF	NA	TRBJ1-2	TRBV11-1	TRBD1
TGTGCCAGCAGCCGGAAGGGACAGGGCGACGAGCAGTACTTC	CASSRKGQGDEQYF	NA	TRBJ2-7	TRBV3-1/TRBV3-2	TRBD1
TGTGCCAGCAGCTCCAGGGGGGCTGAAGCTTTCTTT	CASSSRGAEAFF	NA	TRBJ1-1	TRBV11-2	TRBD1
TGTGCCAGCACCGGGACATTCCTCGAGCAGTACTTC	CASTGTFLEQYF	once	TRBJ2-7	TRBV28	NA
TGTGCCAGCTCACCGGTTCGCCCAGGGACAACCTACGAGCAGTACTTC	CASSPVRPGTTYEQYF	NA	TRBJ2-7	TRBV18	NA
TGTGCCAGCAGTAATTACAGGGACGGGGAGCTGTTTTTT	CASSNYRDGELFF	NA	TRBJ2-2	TRBV12-3/TRBV12-4	NA
TGTGCCAGCAGCTTGGCAGGCTCTGGAAACACCATATATTTT	CASSLAGSGNTIYF	once	TRBJ1-3	TRBV11-2	NA
TGTGCCATCATGAGGAGCGGGAGCGACGAGCAGTACTTC	CAIMRSGSDEQYF	NA	TRBJ2-7	TRBV10-3	TRBD2
TGTGCCAGCAGTTTAGACGGGCAGGGGGCATTC	CASSLDGQGAF	once	TRBJ2-7	TRBV12-3/TRBV12-4	TRBD1
TGCGCCAGCAGCCAAGACTTTTCCAGGGTTAGCGGGAGTAGTTGGGCCAACGTCCTGACTTTC	CASSQDFSRVSGSSWANVLTF	once	TRBJ2-6	TRBV4-1	TRBD2
TGTGCCAGCAGCGTAGATACAGGGAGTACTGAAGCTTTCTTT	CASSVDTGSTEAFF	NA	TRBJ1-1	TRBV9	NA
TGTGCCAGTAGTAACAGGAGGGCCTCTGGAAACACCATATATTTT	CASSNRRASGNTIYF	NA	TRBJ1-3	TRBV19	NA
TGTGCCAGCAGCTTAAACAGCCCTTCACCCCTCCACTTT	CASSLNSPSPLHF	NA	TRBJ1-6	TRBV11-2	NA
TGTGCCAGCTCGTACGGGACAGAAGCTTTCTTT	CASSYGTEAFF	NA	TRBJ1-1	TRBV18	NA
TGTGCCAGTAGTATTAGACAGGGCGACTTTGGCTATGGCTACACCTTC	CASSIRQGDFGYGYTF	NA	TRBJ1-2	TRBV19	TRBD1